This entry features one T cell receptor beta chain sequence. TCRdb used MiXCR to call clones anew from the PCR reads. This sample has 15,000 to 20,000 clones, with 30% to 35% found just once. Germline V gives CDR1 DFQATT, CDR2 SNEGSKA (reference sequence). The CDR3 is 15 amino acids. Trimming took 1 base from V and 6 from J; bases not matched to a gene: 7. The entry originates in a study of metastatic and nonmetastatic thyroid tumors. The wider study: Blood and tumor or nodule tissue repertoires from malignant and benign thyroid patients were compared.

Among the patients, none had received any treatment before thyroid surgery. The chain has TRBV20-1 and TRBJ2-1; 9 positions agree with TRBD2. The source of this sequence is a female donor with papillary thyroid cancer or a benign thyroid nodule (not recorded which). Some clones in this sample may be carry-over from other donors' samples. The sample consisted of blood. CDR3 coding DNA: TGCAGTGCTAGAGGACTAGCGGAGCGGGGCAATGAGCAGTTCTTC. Protein product: CSARGLAERGNEQFF.